There are a few counts of the clone carrying this T cell receptor beta chain. Antigen: not known. The CDR3 length is 14 residues. Germline V CDR1 and CDR2: SEHNR, FQNEAQ (reference sequence). The V and J ends lost 5 bases and 4 bases respectively, with 14 bases between them. This sample is drawn from a study of liver allograft versus peripheral blood T cells. For the study at large: The authors compared T cell receptor repertoires in transplanted livers with those in the peripheral blood of recipients. Study findings and constraints: Peripheral blood T cell receptor repertoires reportedly differed from those found within liver allografts.

Via MiXCR, TCRdb re-called the reads, giving one row per CDR3 protein. The data show under 5,000 distinct CDR3 sequences, 11% to 15% seen once. V gene TRBV7-9 combines with J gene TRBJ1-2; D remains ambiguous. The receptor comes from a human patient who had a liver transplant. The graft donor may have given rise to some T cells. The CDR3 DNA reads as TGTGCCAGCAGCCCAACACCCCGAATCTATGGCTACACCTTC. Its translation is CASSPTPRIYGYTF.